This entry features one T cell receptor (beta chain) sequence. The CDR3 covers 16 residues. CDR1 and CDR2 from the germline V gene are MNHEY and SVGAGI. With V trimmed by 2 bases and J by 2 bases, 6 bases remained unmatched. This record belongs to a study of beta chain features in type 1 diabetes. Reverse transcription of all isolated RNA meant that expressed TCRB transcripts were sequenced. Profiled with immunoSEQ multiplex PCR; TCRdb holds only in-frame clones, not every one. The table lists hundreds of thousands of clones, less than 20% of them singletons. The origin of this receptor is a man between 18 and 35 years old in good health. The chain recombines TRBV6-5 with TRBJ2-5; the match to TRBD2 covers 9 bases. Sequencing used naive CD4+ T cells from blood. The DNA for the CDR3 is TGTGCCAGCAGTTACCGTTCTAGCGGGGCACAAGAGACCCAGTACTTC. This codes for CASSYRSSGAQETQYF.